Below, 5 T cell receptor beta chains from the same sample are listed, as sequenced in a study of T cells in Graves' hyperthyroidism and ophthalmopathy. Amplified regions were TCR beta CDR3 sequences from RNA transcripts. HTBI primers drove first-round RT-PCR of the TCR CDR3. TCRdb passed the multiplex PCR reads through MiXCR, listing each CDR3 protein once. The sample contains roughly 400,000 distinct CDR3 sequences, 11% to 15% of which appear only once. The material sequenced was blood. The receptors stem from a man aged 45 to 65 with Graves' ophthalmopathy.

This clonotype was observed a few times. V is TRBV12-3 or TRBV12-4 and J is TRBJ1-3, with 7 bases matching TRBD1. Trimming removed 2 bases from V and 0 bases from J; junction bases left unmatched: 7. This CDR3 contains 17 residues. Written as DNA, the CDR3 is TGTGCCAGCAGTTTAAATACAGGGGCTGACTCTGGAAACACCATATATTTT. Amino acid sequence: CASSLNTGADSGNTIYF.

This clonotype has just a few counts. The gene calls are TRBV7-9 and TRBJ2-7, with D uncertain. The CDR3 sequence is 13 residues long. Germline CDR1 is SEHNR and CDR2 is FQNEAQ (reference sequence). The germline V and J ends were trimmed by 3 bases and 4 bases, with 10 bases remaining between them. CDR3 nucleotide sequence: TGTGCCAGCAGCTTGAACAGAGAGTACGAGCAGTACTTC. Translated: CASSLNREYEQYF.

This clonotype was detected ten times or more. The chain joins TRBV12-3 or TRBV12-4 to TRBJ1-5, with D unclear. The ends were cut back, 3 bases at V and 7 bases at J, with 28 bases in the middle. The CDR3 spans 19 residues. The CDR3 DNA follows: TGTGCCAGCAGTTTCCCGGCAGGCCAGGTCGGCGCCTTTGGACAGCCCCAGCATTTT. It is translated as CASSFPAGQVGAFGQPQHF.

This clonotype was recorded a few times. This chain joins TRBV6-8 and TRBJ2-1, with D perhaps matching TRBD1 or TRBD2 (5 bases each). Germline assignment: CDR1 MNHGY and CDR2 SAAAGT. V lost 11 bases and J 3 bases, leaving 20 bases between the germline ends. The CDR3 consists of 15 residues. The CDR3: CASERDRLNYNEQFF. In DNA, the CDR3 is TGTGCCTCCGAGCGAGACAGACTAAACTACAATGAGCAGTTCTTC.

This chain uses TRBV27 with TRBJ1-2, with 8 bases aligning to TRBD1. The CDR3 is 13 amino acids. V lost 7 bases and J lost 7; bases outside the gene matches: 8. Germline-derived CDR1 and CDR2 are MNHEY and SMNVEV (reference sequence). The CDR3 DNA is TGTGCCAGCACCGCGGACAGGGCGTCTGGCTACACCTTC. Encoded protein: CASTADRASGYTF.